The rows below give T cell receptor beta chains drawn from one sample of a study of kidney transplant recipient with SARS-CoV-2 infection. TCRdb re-called the reads through MiXCR, storing one row per CDR3 protein. The sample contains approximately 240,000 distinct CDR3 sequences, more than 25% of which appear only once. Sample: a blood sample, taken at baseline and on roughly day 110 from a kidney transplant recipient. These receptors were collected from a male patient in his thirties who had COVID-19 and was a kidney transplant recipient. T cells may partly derive from the graft donor. Each CDR3 is given with its conserved first and last residue. D genes are given only for firm matches. Size values are once, few and many counts, or a class for expanded clones, and some rows have none.

abundance	d_gene	v_gene	j_gene	CDR3nt	CDR3aa
many	.	TRBV5-1	TRBJ1-2	TGCGCCAGCTTGCAGCAATCGGTTCGAAAGACCTATGGCTACACCTTC	CASLQQSVRKTYGYTF
many	TRBD1	TRBV5-6	TRBJ2-6	TGTGCCAGCAGCTTGACAGGGGGTGGGGCCAACGTCCTGACTTTC	CASSLTGGGANVLTF
many	.	TRBV6-5	TRBJ1-2	TGTGCCAGCACCTCCCGTTCCTTAAGTGGCTACACCTTC	CASTSRSLSGYTF
many	.	TRBV7-4	TRBJ1-2	TGTGCCAGCAGCTCCGCGGATTCAGCTCGAAAGACCTATGGCTACACCTTC	CASSSADSARKTYGYTF
many	.	TRBV2	TRBJ1-1	TGTGCCAGCACTCTGACAGTGAACACTGAAGCTTTCTTT	CASTLTVNTEAFF
many	.	TRBV3-1	TRBJ1-2	TGTGCCAGCAGCGATCCAACCACCCTTCGAAAGACCTATGGCTACACCTTC	CASSDPTTLRKTYGYTF
many	TRBD1	TRBV29-1	TRBJ2-7	TGCAGCGTTTGGGACAGGGGGCTCTACGAGCAGTACTTC	CSVWDRGLYEQYF
many	.	TRBV11-3	TRBJ1-2	TGTGCCAGCAGCGAACCGACCGATCTCGGAAAGACCTATGGCTACACCTTC	CASSEPTDLGKTYGYTF
.	.	TRBV27	TRBJ2-5	TGTGCCAGCAGTTTATATGACGGGACTGAGACCCAGTACTTC	CASSLYDGTETQYF
many	.	TRBV11-3	TRBJ1-2	TGTGCCAGCAGCATGAGCCACGATCTCGGAAAGACCTATGGCTACACCTTC	CASSMSHDLGKTYGYTF
few	.	TRBV6-1	TRBJ1-2	TGTGCCAGCAGTAGACCTTCAGGTGGGAGAAAGACCTATGGCTACACCTTC	CASSRPSGGRKTYGYTF
many	TRBD1	TRBV7-9	TRBJ1-1	TGTGCCAGCGGGAAAACAGGGGACACTGAAGCTTTCTTT	CASGKTGDTEAFF
many	.	TRBV6-9	TRBJ1-2	TGTGCCAGCAGTGGAGCGCTGCCTTACGGAAAGACCTATGGCTACACCTTC	CASSGALPYGKTYGYTF
many	.	TRBV27	TRBJ2-2	TGTGCCAGCAGCCCCTCTGGTTACACCGGGGAGCTGTTTTTT	CASSPSGYTGELFF
many	.	TRBV24-1	TRBJ2-2	TGTGCCACCAGTGATTTGACAGATCTGGACACCGGGGAGCTGTTTTTT	CATSDLTDLDTGELFF
many	.	TRBV20-1	TRBJ1-4	TGCAGTGCTAATCTCGAGAGGGAAAAACTGTTTTTT	CSANLEREKLFF
.	TRBD1	TRBV11-2	TRBJ2-7	TGTGCCAGCAGCCAGGGGACAGGGGTGTACGAGCAGTACTTC	CASSQGTGVYEQYF
many	.	TRBV11-3	TRBJ1-2	TGTGCCAGCAGCACCGTTACCGATCTCGGAAAGACCTATGGCTACACCTTC	CASSTVTDLGKTYGYTF
.	.	TRBV7-6	TRBJ2-2	TGTGCTAGCGGCTTAGTGGCAGGGTCGAACACCGGGGAGCTGTTTTTT	CASGLVAGSNTGELFF
many	TRBD2	TRBV5-1	TRBJ2-7	TGCGCCAGCAGATCCGGGACTAGCGGGACCTACGAGCAGTACTTC	CASRSGTSGTYEQYF
.	.	TRBV29-1	TRBJ2-4	TGCAGCGTTGAAGCGACAGTGACAAGTATGAACATTCAGTACTTC	CSVEATVTSMNIQYF
many	.	TRBV11-3	TRBJ1-2	TGTGCCAGCAGCGATACCCCCGATCTCGGAAAGACCTATGGCTACACCTTC	CASSDTPDLGKTYGYTF
.	TRBD2	TRBV5-4	TRBJ2-7	TGTGCCGGCAGTTCCGGACTAGCGGGAGGGGTATCCTACGAGCAGTACTTC	CAGSSGLAGGVSYEQYF
many	TRBD1	TRBV4-3	TRBJ1-4	TGCGCCAGCAGCCAAGATTTTTTAGGGACAGGGAATGAAAAACTGTTTTTT	CASSQDFLGTGNEKLFF
few	.	TRBV6-4	TRBJ1-2	TGTGCCAGCAGTATGCCGGACTCACACGGAAAGACCTATGGCTACACCTTC	CASSMPDSHGKTYGYTF
.	.	TRBV5-4	TRBJ1-2	TGTGCCAGCAGAGGGAGCGTACCAGGAAAGACCTATGGCAACACCTTC	CASRGSVPGKTYGNTF
.	.	TRBV3-1	TRBJ2-2	TGTGCCAGCAGCCACGGAAAACCTCGGGGTGTACGCCGGGGAGCTGTTTTT	CASSHGKPRGVRRGAVF
many	TRBD1	TRBV12-3/TRBV12-4	TRBJ2-7	TGTGCCAGCAGTATTCGACAGGGCGTGTTGGAGCAGTACTTC	CASSIRQGVLEQYF